The clone carrying this T cell receptor beta chain is a singleton in its sample. The antigen is not known. During the collection period, no donor immune events like infections were recorded. These data come from a study of identifying expanded T cells in peripheral blood. Whole-study results and caveats: Approximately two-week clone count variance significantly increased as total template count grew. About 1.2 clones differed between technical replicates, versus around 15 and 19 over time.

The table came from immunoSEQ multiplex PCR; TCRdb's copy has only in-frame clones and leaves some out. Of about 58,000 clones listed, around 86% were seen once; the top ten hold roughly a sixth. V gave up 3 bases and J gave up 2 bases, with 9 bases separating them. The CDR3 loop spans 14 amino acids. Germline CDR1 is SGHTA and CDR2 is FQGNSA. This TCR came from a person between 18 and 75 years old in good health. Material: blood. The chain couples TRBV7-2 to TRBJ2-3; no clear D. Here the CDR3 DNA reads TGTGCCAGCAGCTTCGGTCCCTTCACAGATACGCAGTATTTT. This encodes CASSFGPFTDTQYF.